This T cell receptor (beta chain) was sequenced in a study of radiation and T cells in renal cell carcinoma. The CDR3 spans 13 residues. The V end was cut by 4 bases, the J end by 0 bases, with 9 bases between. Germline-derived CDR1 and CDR2 are GTSNPN and SVGIG (reference sequence). Generated by immunoSEQ multiplex PCR, the TCRdb table keeps only in-frame clones and is missing some. The repertoire holds about 120,000 clones, with about 81% as singletons. The time point: blood 2 weeks post-SBRT. Treatment of the sample: 15 Gy SBRT to primary tumor, nephrectomy 4 weeks later. V is TRBV30 and J is TRBJ2-5; the D gene is possibly TRBD1 (5 bases). Source: blood, taken from a patient whose treatment included radiotherapy and nephrectomy. This TCR came from a man aged 45-60 years with renal cell carcinoma. The DNA of the CDR3 is TGTGCCTGGACCGCAGGGAACCAAGAGACCCAGTACTTC. This translates into CAWTAGNQETQYF.